These 15 T cell receptor beta chains were sequenced from one sample in a study of blood T cell repertoires in COVID-19. The data were produced by immunoSEQ multiplex PCR, yet TCRdb's version contains in-frame clones alone and is incomplete. The repertoire holds over 30,000 clones, with 65% to 90% as singletons. Sequencing was carried out using peripheral blood. Receptor source: an older woman with active COVID-19.

This clone occurred a few times. The CDR3 is CASSLVAAGGSYEQYF. The CDR3 region has the DNA TGTGCCAGCAGCTTAGTAGCGGCAGGGGGCTCCTACGAGCAGTACTTC. The genes are TRBV11-2 and TRBJ2-7; the D gene is possibly TRBD1 (7 bases). Germline V gene data show CDR1 as SGHAT and CDR2 as FQNNGV. This CDR3 is built from 16 residues. V was cut by 1 base and J by 0 bases, with 13 bases left in between.

The genes are TRBV14 and TRBJ2-5, with TRBD2 as a possible D gene (6 bases). V gave up 4 bases and J gave up 8 bases, with 14 bases separating them. The CDR3 contains 13 residues. Germline lookup yields CDR1 SGHDN and CDR2 FVKESK. The CDR3 spells CASSLDSRGTQYF. The CDR3 coding sequence is TGTGCCAGCAGCCTGGACTCGCGGGGCACCCAGTACTTC. Full variable domain (rest looked up from reference TRBV14 and TRBJ2-5): EAGVTQFPSHSVIEKGQTVTLRCDPISGHDNLYWYRRVMGKEIKFLLHFVKESKQDESGMPNNRFLAERTGGTYSTLKVQPAELEDSGVYFCASSLDSRGTQYFGPGTRLLVL.

The chain joins TRBV18 to TRBJ1-5; D is unresolved. The CDR3 has 16 residues. Germline V CDR1 and CDR2: KGHSH, LQKENI. V lost 0 bases and J lost 0, with 9 bases in between. CDR3 amino acids: CASSPPGGFSNQPQHF. DNA for the CDR3: TGTGCCAGCTCACCACCAGGAGGGTTTAGCAATCAGCCCCAGCATTTT.

The CDR3 loop reads CASSQGTQGAEAFF. CDR3 bases: TGTGCCAGCAGCCAAGGCACACAGGGGGCTGAAGCTTTCTTT. The V call is TRBV3-1 (or the pseudogene TRBV3-2), the J call TRBJ1-1; 8 bases are a match to TRBD1. V was pared by 1 base and J by 6 bases, with 4 bases of the junction left unmatched. The CDR3 runs 14 residues. Germline lookup yields CDR1 LGHDT and CDR2 YNNKEL (reference sequence).

The chain links TRBV5-1 to TRBJ2-7; maybe TRBD1 (6 bases). CDR3 length equals 16 residues. V lost 0 bases to trimming and J lost 6 bases, with 19 bases between them. Germline assignment: CDR1 SGHRS and CDR2 YFSETQ. DNA for the CDR3: TGCGCCAGCAGCTTGGACAAACAGGGAAGGGTAGGCGAGCAGTACTTC. This sequence encodes CASSLDKQGRVGEQYF.

This clone was detected once. The chain couples TRBV5-1 to TRBJ2-1, with a possible D match to TRBD2 (7 bases). Trimming pared 3 bases from V and 9 bases from J, leaving 31 bases between. This CDR3 comprises 19 residues. Germline CDR1 SGHRS, CDR2 YFSETQ. This chain's CDR3 is CASSSHTGRGLETISEQFF. The DNA of the CDR3 is TGCGCCAGCAGCTCACACACAGGGAGGGGACTGGAAACTATTAGTGAGCAGTTCTTC.

This clone was observed a handful of times. The V call is TRBV5-1, the J call TRBJ1-6; D not certain. Per the germline V gene, CDR1 is SGHRS and CDR2 is YFSETQ. The CDR3 extends over 13 amino acids. The ends were cut back, 0 bases at V and 10 bases at J, with 8 bases in the middle. The CDR3 DNA reads as TGCGCCAGCAGCTTGGACGAGAAGTCACCCCTCCACTTT. Translating gives CASSLDEKSPLHF.

J is TRBJ2-7 and V is TRBV18, with 9 bases aligning to TRBD1. The germline gives CDR1 KGHSH, CDR2 LQKENI. The CDR3 length is 16 residues. V lost 5 bases, J lost 1 base, and 9 bases stayed unmatched. CDR3 protein: CASSVTGTGQSYEQYF. Written as DNA, the CDR3 is TGTGCCAGCTCAGTAACCGGGACAGGGCAGTCCTACGAGCAGTACTTC.

This clone is labeled as medium-sized. The chain uses TRBV28 and TRBJ1-5; D remains unclear. The CDR3 covers 14 residues. Per the germline V gene, CDR1 is MDHEN and CDR2 is SYDVKM. V lost 7 bases and J 2 bases, leaving 12 bases between the germline ends. Here the CDR3 reads CASTRNSGNQPQHF. CDR3 nucleotides: TGTGCCAGCACGCGAAATTCGGGCAATCAGCCCCAGCATTTT.

The rearrangement joins TRBV7-9 to TRBJ2-5; 11 nucleotides match TRBD1. Trimming took 5 bases from V and 8 from J; bases not matched to a gene: 10. The CDR3 is made up of 15 amino acids. From germline, CDR1 is SEHNR and CDR2 FQNEAQ (reference sequence). The CDR3 reads CASSLGQGATPTQYF. DNA of the CDR3: TGTGCCAGCAGCCTCGGACAGGGGGCAACTCCAACCCAGTACTTC.

The rearrangement links TRBV29-1 to TRBJ2-7, with D uncertain. This CDR3 is built from 13 residues. Germline CDR1 and CDR2: SQVTM and ANQGSEA. Trimming removed 1 base at V and 1 base at J, with 8 bases between. CDR3 loop: CSVEVGQSYEQYF. The CDR3 DNA is TGCAGCGTTGAAGTGGGCCAGTCCTACGAGCAGTACTTC.

This clone was seen once. The CDR3 DNA sequence: TGTGCCAGCAGTTCCAGGACTAGCGGCACAGATACGCAGTATTTT. The encoded protein is CASSSRTSGTDTQYF. The chain couples TRBV27 to TRBJ2-3; TRBD2 matches 9 bases. The CDR3 is 15 residues long. After removal of 4 bases from V and 1 base from J, the junction contained 3 bases not matched to a gene. Germline V gene lookup returns CDR1 MNHEY and CDR2 SMNVEV (reference sequence).

The V and J genes are TRBV28 and TRBJ1-3; no clear D gene. The CDR3 has 15 residues. V was trimmed by 2 bases and J by 0 bases, leaving 8 bases between them. CDR1 MDHEN and CDR2 SYDVKM come from the germline V gene. The chain's CDR3 is CASSLGLHSGNTIYF. The CDR3 DNA is TGTGCCAGCAGTTTAGGGCTGCACTCTGGAAACACCATATATTTT.

This clone was observed once. The chain is built from TRBV20-1 and TRBJ2-1; D uncertain. The CDR3 covers 11 residues. Looked up from germline, CDR1 is DFQATT and CDR2 is SNEGSKA (reference sequence). V dropped 3 bases and J dropped 10 bases, with 10 bases sitting between them. CDR3 DNA: TGCAGTGCTAGGCGCCAAAACGAGCAGTTCTTC. Translating gives CSARRQNEQFF.

V and J are TRBV7-9 and TRBJ2-3; 12 bases are a match to TRBD2. The CDR3 extends over 14 amino acids. V shed 5 bases, J shed 11 bases, and the junction held 8 bases outside the gene matches. Per the germline V gene, CDR1 is SEHNR and CDR2 is FQNEAQ (reference sequence). The CDR3 region is CASSPSGGADVQYF. CDR3 DNA sequence: TGTGCCAGCAGCCCTAGCGGGGGGGCTGACGTGCAGTATTTT. The variable domain in full, with the rest retrieved from reference TRBV7-9 and TRBJ2-3, is DTGVSQNPRHKITKRGQNVTFRCDPISEHNRLYWYRQTLGQGPEFLTYFQNEAQLEKSRLLSDRFSAERPKGSFSTLEIQRTEQGDSAMYLCASSPSGGADVQYFGPGTRLTVL.